This entry lists 27 T cell receptor beta chains sequenced from one sample in a study of shared clonotypes between healthy human individuals. The assay was immunoSEQ multiplex PCR, and TCRdb's table has in-frame clones only and misses some. The table shows around 2,100,000 clones, with approximately 95% occurring only once. In the naive CD8 group, cells lacked CD45RO and were positively selected for CCR7, so terminally differentiated effector memory CD45RA+ cells were left out. Sequenced input: naive CD8+ T cells sorted from blood. These receptors were collected from a man between 18 and 35 years old in good health.

J is TRBJ2-3 and V is TRBV9; a weak D match, TRBD2 (5 bases). With 0 bases removed from V and 2 bases from J, the gap between germline ends came to 10 bases. The germline V gene encodes CDR1 SGDLS and CDR2 YYNGEE. The CDR3 extends over 15 amino acids. Written as DNA, the CDR3 is TGTGCCAGCAGCGTAGAGACTACCCTCACAGATACGCAGTATTTT. It codes for CASSVETTLTDTQYF.

The J gene is TRBJ2-1, the V gene TRBV9, with 7 bases fitting TRBD1. This CDR3 has 15 residues. The V gene end was trimmed by 3 bases and the J gene end by 7 bases; junction bases not matched to a gene: 10. The germline CDR1 and CDR2 sequences are SGDLS and YYNGEE. CDR3 nucleotide sequence: TGTGCCAGCAGCGCCGACGGGACAGAGTATAATGAGCAGTTCTTC. The encoded protein is CASSADGTEYNEQFF. The full variable domain, completed using reference TRBV9 and TRBJ2-1, is DSGVTQTPKHLITATGQRVTLRCSPRSGDLSVYWYQQSLDQGLQFLIQYYNGEERAKGNILERFSAQQFPDLHSELNLSSLELGDSALYFCASSADGTEYNEQFFGPGTRLTVL.

This clone was seen a few times. This chain uses TRBV11-2 with TRBJ1-1; perhaps TRBD1 as D (5 bases). V lost 5 bases, J lost 4 bases, and 11 bases lay in between. The CDR3 is made up of 13 amino acids. Germline CDR1 reads SGHAT; CDR2 reads FQNNGV. This chain's CDR3 is CASSPGLGTEAFF. CDR3 nucleotide sequence: TGTGCCAGCAGCCCGGGACTAGGCACTGAAGCTTTCTTT.

The rearrangement links TRBV7-6 to TRBJ2-5; no reliable D call. CDR1 and CDR2 from the germline V gene are SGHVS and FNYEAQ. Trimming took off 0 bases at V and 4 bases at J, with 6 bases between the two ends. The length of the CDR3 is 13 residues. Here the CDR3 reads CASSLAFGETQYF. The CDR3 DNA is TGTGCCAGCAGCTTAGCGTTTGGAGAGACCCAGTACTTC.

The rearrangement joins TRBV7-8 to TRBJ1-2; D uncertain. This CDR3 spans 13 amino acids. Trimming cost V 0 bases and J 3 bases, with 5 bases left between them. Per the germline V gene, CDR1 is SGHVS and CDR2 is FQNEAQ. The CDR3 sequence is CASSLATHYGYTF. The CDR3 DNA reads as TGTGCCAGCAGCTTAGCGACCCACTATGGCTACACCTTC.

The chain carries TRBV4-1 and TRBJ2-3; D is uncertain. V was shortened by 3 bases and J by 2 bases, with 6 bases between the two germline ends. The CDR3 contains 13 residues. The germline V gene has CDR1 MGHRA and CDR2 YSYEKL. In DNA, the CDR3 is TGCGCCAGCAGCCACCCCGTCACAGATACGCAGTATTTT. As protein: CASSHPVTDTQYF.

This clone was detected once. The chain joins TRBV5-4 to TRBJ2-7; 10 positions match TRBD2. CDR3 length: 13 residues. The V and J ends lost 4 bases and 13 bases, in that order; junction bases with no gene match: 11. Germline V gene data show CDR1 as SGHNT and CDR2 as YYREEE (reference sequence). The CDR3 loop reads CASSLAGEVAEYF. The DNA for the CDR3 is TGTGCCAGCAGCCTAGCGGGGGAGGTAGCGGAATACTTC.

The table lists this clone with a count of one. The J gene is TRBJ1-4, the V gene TRBV4-1; 8 nucleotides match TRBD1. The CDR3 totals 16 residues. Trimming took 3 bases from V and 8 from J; bases not matched to a gene: 11. Germline V gene data show CDR1 as MGHRA and CDR2 as YSYEKL. The DNA for the CDR3 is TGCGCCAGCAGCCATGATGCCGGGACAGGTAACGAAAAACTGTTTTTT. This codes for CASSHDAGTGNEKLFF.

J is TRBJ2-1 and V is TRBV7-8, with unresolved D. Germline CDR1 SGHVS, CDR2 FQNEAQ. The CDR3 spans 11 residues. V was shortened by 6 bases and J by 5 bases, with 5 bases between the two germline ends. CDR3 amino acids: CASRWDNEQFF. CDR3 nucleotide sequence: TGTGCCAGCAGGTGGGACAATGAGCAGTTCTTC.

The rearrangement joins TRBV5-1 to TRBJ2-1; 8 nucleotides match TRBD1. Germline trimming cut 4 bases from V and 8 bases from J; bases unmatched to any gene: 8. The CDR3 consists of 14 residues. Germline loops: CDR1 SGHRS, CDR2 YFSETQ. The CDR3 protein is CASSLGTGIDEQFF. Here the CDR3 DNA reads TGCGCCAGCAGCCTCGGGACAGGTATCGATGAGCAGTTCTTC. Supplemented by reference TRBV5-1 and TRBJ2-1, the full variable domain reads KAGVTQTPRYLIKTRGQQVTLSCSPISGHRSVSWYQQTPGQGLQFLFEYFSETQRNKGNFPGRFSGRQFSNSRSEMNVSTLELGDSALYLCASSLGTGIDEQFFGPGTRLTVL.

This clone came up once. Other DNA sequences in this specimen translate into the identical CDR3. This chain connects TRBV28 to TRBJ2-7; D uncertain. Trimming pared 1 base from V and 3 bases from J, leaving 4 bases between. Germline assignment: CDR1 MDHEN and CDR2 SYDVKM. CDR3 length equals 12 residues. CDR3 DNA: TGTGCCAGCAGTTTATCCGGCTACGAGCAGTACTTC. Amino acid sequence: CASSLSGYEQYF.

The count of this clone is one. CDR3 in amino acids: CASRDDRGNQPQHF. CDR3 in DNA: TGTGCCAGCAGGGACGATCGGGGGAATCAGCCCCAGCATTTT. This chain links TRBV2 with TRBJ1-5; D possibly corresponds to TRBD1 (5 bases). This CDR3 region has 14 residues. The V gene's germline CDR1 is SNHLY and CDR2 FYNNEI. Trimming cost V 6 bases and J 4 bases, with 13 bases left between them.

Details on this clone: Other DNA sequences in the sample encode the same CDR3. The chain is built from TRBV4-3 and TRBJ2-7; 13 bases match TRBD2. Germline lookup yields CDR1 LGHNA and CDR2 YSLEER. The CDR3 loop spans 15 amino acids. Germline trimming cut 3 bases from V and 2 bases from J; bases unmatched to any gene: 1. The CDR3 loop is CASSHGTSGAYEQYF. DNA for the CDR3: TGCGCCAGCAGCCATGGGACTAGCGGGGCCTACGAGCAGTACTTC.

This chain uses TRBV30 with TRBJ1-2; TRBD1 is a possible D gene (5 bases). The CDR3 covers 13 residues. The V end was cut by 6 bases, the J end by 3 bases, with 14 bases between. Looked up from germline, CDR1 is GTSNPN and CDR2 is SVGIG (reference sequence). CDR3 residues: CACWGRLYYGYTF. DNA for the CDR3: TGTGCCTGCTGGGGCCGACTCTACTATGGCTACACCTTC. The whole variable domain, filled in from reference TRBV30 and TRBJ1-2, reads SQTIHQWPATLVQPVGSPLSLECTVEGTSNPNLYWYRQAAGRGLQLLFYSVGIGQISSEVPQNLSASRPQDRQFILSSKKLLLSDSGFYLCACWGRLYYGYTFGSGTRLTVV.

This sequence joins TRBV5-1 and TRBJ2-2, with TRBD2 identical over 8 bases. The CDR3 totals 17 residues. V was pared by 4 bases and J by 5 bases, with 13 bases of the junction left unmatched. From germline, CDR1 is SGHRS and CDR2 YFSETQ. Here the CDR3 DNA reads TGCGCCAGCAGCGTCCGGGGGGGCCCCGAGTGGACCGGGGAGCTGTTTTTT. It translates to CASSVRGGPEWTGELFF.

The V and J genes are TRBV2 and TRBJ2-1; weak D call: TRBD1 (7 bases). Per the germline V gene, CDR1 is SNHLY and CDR2 is FYNNEI. The V and J ends lost 8 bases and 4 bases respectively, with 18 bases between them. The CDR3 extends over 15 amino acids. CDR3 coding DNA: TGTGCCAGCTCCCCCCAGCAGGGGGGATACAATGAGCAGTTCTTC. It specifies CASSPQQGGYNEQFF.

J is TRBJ1-2 and V is TRBV2, with TRBD1 matching 7 bases. CDR3 length equals 14 residues. V gave up 7 bases and J gave up 3 bases; unmatched junction bases: 8. CDR1 SNHLY and CDR2 FYNNEI come from the germline V gene. CDR3 amino acids: CASKRQGPDYGYTF. CDR3 bases: TGTGCCAGCAAGAGACAGGGCCCAGACTATGGCTACACCTTC.

The gene calls are TRBV6-1 and TRBJ1-1; 8 bases map to TRBD1. The CDR3 is made up of 13 amino acids. CDR1 is MNHNS and CDR2 is SASEGT in the germline V gene. With V trimmed by 10 bases and J by 4 bases, 8 bases remained unmatched. The CDR3 DNA reads TGTGCCACCTCGAGCAGGGGGCTCACTGAAGCTTTCTTT. Translating it yields CATSSRGLTEAFF.

The rearrangement joins TRBV5-1 to TRBJ1-6; D not certain. Trimming cost V 0 bases and J 0 bases, with 25 bases left between them. Germline V CDR1 and CDR2: SGHRS, YFSETQ. The CDR3 is 22 amino acids. The CDR3 DNA sequence: TGCGCCAGCAGCTTGGAAGCCATCGGGATATCCCTTTTAAGCTCCTATAATTCACCCCTCCACTTT. This codes for CASSLEAIGISLLSSYNSPLHF.

Notes on this clone: Sequence at one end of the junction differs from germline and may be a read error. The V gene is TRBV7-9, the J gene TRBJ2-3, with D uncertain. Looked up from germline, CDR1 is SEHNR and CDR2 is FQNEAQ (reference sequence). There are 15 residues in the CDR3. The CDR3 region is CASSRNKGGTDTQYF. The CDR3 nucleotides are TGTGCCAGCAGCCGCAATAAGGGTGGCACTGATACGCAGTATTTT.

This chain connects TRBV13 to TRBJ2-7; D uncertain. V gave up 4 bases and J gave up 3 bases, with 10 bases separating them. Germline V lookup: CDR1 PRHDT, CDR2 FYEKMQ (reference sequence). The CDR3 totals 13 residues. The CDR3 DNA sequence: TGTGCCAGCAGCTCCGATGGAAACTACGAGCAGTACTTC. Its translation is CASSSDGNYEQYF.

This chain joins TRBV6-6 and TRBJ1-6; D is perhaps TRBD1 (6 bases). The V gene lost 6 bases and the J gene lost 10 bases, with 13 bases spanning the gap. CDR3 length: 13 residues. Germline CDR1 MNHNY, CDR2 SVGAGI (reference sequence). CDR3 sequence (DNA): TGTGCCAGCAGGACGACAGGCCGGTCACCCCTCCACTTT. Its translation is CASRTTGRSPLHF.

The J gene is TRBJ1-2, the V gene TRBV27; TRBD1 matches at 7 bases. CDR1 is MNHEY and CDR2 is SMNVEV in the germline V gene (reference sequence). This CDR3 comprises 13 residues. The junction had 4 bases not matched to a gene; V was cut back by 5 bases and J by 4 bases. CDR3 loop: CASSVGQFYGYTF. The CDR3 nucleotides read TGTGCCAGCAGTGTGGGACAGTTCTATGGCTACACCTTC.

The gene calls are TRBV30 and TRBJ2-6; D not resolved. The CDR3 is 16 amino acids. The germline V gene has CDR1 GTSNPN and CDR2 SVGIG (reference sequence). V was cut by 1 base and J by 1 base, with 11 bases left in between. DNA for the CDR3: TGTGCCTGGAGTGGTGGTCCTGCTTCTGGGGCCAACGTCCTGACTTTC. It encodes CAWSGGPASGANVLTF.

The chain employs TRBV4-3 and TRBJ2-2; 8 bases agree with TRBD2. Per germline, CDR1 LGHNA and CDR2 YSLEER. The CDR3 is 16 residues long. With 2 bases clipped from V and 5 bases from J, the junction kept 7 bases outside the gene matches. CDR3 residues: CASSQPLSGVTGELFF. The CDR3 DNA reads as TGCGCCAGCAGCCAACCTCTTAGCGGGGTTACCGGGGAGCTGTTTTTT.

The rearrangement uses TRBV29-1 and TRBJ1-2; perhaps TRBD1 as D (6 bases). Germline V gene sequence: CDR1 SQVTM, CDR2 ANQGSEA. There are 15 residues in the CDR3. V shed 5 bases and J shed 3 bases, with 19 bases lying between them. Here the CDR3 reads CSVPHLQGEYYGYTF. CDR3 DNA: TGCAGCGTTCCCCACTTACAGGGCGAATACTATGGCTACACCTTC.

This chain connects TRBV7-2 to TRBJ2-1; D possibly corresponds to TRBD2 (5 bases). Germline values: CDR1 SGHTA, CDR2 FQGNSA. V lost 1 base, J lost 6 bases, and 7 bases lay in between. This CDR3 contains 13 residues. CDR3 amino acids: CASSLERGNEQFF. As DNA, the CDR3 is TGTGCCAGCAGCTTAGAACGGGGCAATGAGCAGTTCTTC.